The 29 T cell receptor beta chains listed next were all sequenced from one sample in a study of technical replicates of blood from four donors (TCRdb year 2017). The library was built by means of the immunoSEQ multiplex PCR assay. In TCRdb, the immuneACCESS table is reduced to in-frame sequences with V and J assigned. These tables do not hold every clone; where another copy was compared, an unresolved V gene accounts for under half, and the others remain unexplained. The sample records around 93,000 clones, roughly 94% of which are singletons. Together, the top ten hold 0.34% of the sample. Sequencing was done on a sample of T cells isolated from PBMCs. Receptors were obtained from a human donor in good health.

The chain uses TRBV5-6 and TRBJ2-1; weak D call: TRBD2 (5 bases). V was pared by 4 bases and J by 5 bases, with 10 bases between. Germline-derived CDR1 and CDR2 are SGHDT and YYEEEE. This CDR3 has 13 amino acids. The CDR3 reads CASSLRRDNEQFF. As DNA, the CDR3 is TGTGCCAGCAGCCTCAGGCGGGACAATGAGCAGTTCTTC.

V usage is TRBV28 and J usage is TRBJ1-5, with TRBD1 matching 7 bases. The V gene end was trimmed by 7 bases and the J gene end by 7 bases; junction bases not matched to a gene: 10. The CDR3 runs to 14 residues. Germline V gene sequence: CDR1 MDHEN, CDR2 SYDVKM. The CDR3 DNA sequence: TGTGCCAGCACAACTACAGGGGTAGAACAGCCCCAGCATTTT. This sequence encodes CASTTTGVEQPQHF.

The chain recombines TRBV11-2 with TRBJ2-7; TRBD1 matches 11 bases. Per the germline V gene, CDR1 is SGHAT and CDR2 is FQNNGV. Unmatched junction bases numbered 16, after V lost 5 bases and J lost 4 bases. CDR3 length: 18 amino acids. The CDR3 DNA follows: TGTGCCAGCAGCCCAAAAAGGACAGGGGGCGCATTCCCTTACGAGCAGTACTTC. This sequence encodes CASSPKRTGGAFPYEQYF.

The chain couples TRBV12-5 to TRBJ1-3; D is perhaps TRBD1 (5 bases). V was cut by 4 bases and J by 0 bases, with 16 bases left in between. CDR1 LGHNT and CDR2 FRNRAP come from the germline V gene. The CDR3 has 17 residues. CDR3 sequence: CASGSLRDSRSGNTIYF. The CDR3 DNA reads as TGTGCTAGTGGTTCCCTCCGGGACTCCCGCTCTGGAAACACCATATATTTT.

V usage is TRBV5-1 and J usage is TRBJ1-3; D uncertain. Trimming pared 0 bases from V and 1 base from J, leaving 5 bases between. This CDR3 has 14 amino acids. Germline V gene lookup returns CDR1 SGHRS and CDR2 YFSETQ. This CDR3 reads CASSLATSGNTIYF. CDR3 DNA sequence: TGCGCCAGCAGCTTGGCCACATCTGGAAACACCATATATTTT.

The chain joins TRBV19 to TRBJ2-7, with a tentative D call TRBD1 (6 bases). The germline V gene encodes CDR1 LNHDA and CDR2 SQIVND (reference sequence). This CDR3 contains 12 residues. Trimming cost V 10 bases and J 2 bases, with 12 bases left between them. The CDR3 nucleotides are TGTGCCACCTCGGGACACACCTACGAGCAGTACTTC. This codes for CATSGHTYEQYF.

This chain uses TRBV10-3 with TRBJ1-4; 7 nucleotides line up with TRBD1. CDR1 ENHRY and CDR2 SYGVKD come from the germline V gene. V shed 0 bases and J 7 bases; nucleotides not matched to a gene: 5. The CDR3 is made up of 15 amino acids. The CDR3 spells CAISESGGWGEKLFF. In nucleotides, the CDR3 is TGTGCCATCAGTGAGTCAGGGGGCTGGGGTGAAAAACTGTTTTTT.

The chain employs TRBV6-5 and TRBJ1-1; D is ambiguous. Trimming pared 5 bases from V and 0 bases from J, leaving 10 bases between. CDR1 and CDR2 from the germline V gene are MNHEY and SVGAGI. The CDR3 covers 14 residues. CDR3 DNA sequence: TGTGCCAGCAGTGGCCATATCGTGAACACTGAAGCTTTCTTT. It encodes CASSGHIVNTEAFF.

The chain joins TRBV10-3 to TRBJ2-7; 9 bases map to TRBD1. Germline assignment: CDR1 ENHRY and CDR2 SYGVKD. This CDR3 is 13 amino acids long. V lost 8 bases and J lost 5; bases outside the gene matches: 7. The CDR3 sequence is CAILLGQGDEQYF. In DNA form, the CDR3 reads TGTGCCATCCTTTTGGGACAGGGAGACGAGCAGTACTTC.

The chain uses TRBV30 and TRBJ2-7; D might be TRBD1 (5 bases). Germline V lookup: CDR1 GTSNPN, CDR2 SVGIG (reference sequence). The CDR3 covers 13 residues. Deletions cut 0 bases from V and 5 bases from J, with 11 bases between. The DNA for the CDR3 is TGTGCCTGGAGTGTTCCAGGGCAGCACGAGCAGTACTTC. This codes for CAWSVPGQHEQYF.

The V and J genes are TRBV2 and TRBJ2-7; 11 bases line up with TRBD1. The J segment lost 2 bases and the V segment lost 7 bases, leaving 13 bases of the junction unmatched. The CDR3 sequence is 17 residues long. Germline CDR1 reads SNHLY; CDR2 reads FYNNEI. The CDR3 sequence: CASTRDRGNYLPYEQYF. Here the CDR3 DNA reads TGTGCCAGCACTAGGGACAGGGGGAATTACTTGCCCTACGAGCAGTACTTC.

The rearrangement uses TRBV5-1 and TRBJ2-3; TRBD1 matches 9 bases. Germline CDR1 and CDR2: SGHRS and YFSETQ. V gave up 1 base and J gave up 5 bases; unmatched junction bases: 5. CDR3 length equals 15 residues. CDR3 sequence reads: CASSLWDREVDTQYF. DNA for the CDR3: TGCGCCAGCAGCTTGTGGGACAGGGAGGTAGATACGCAGTATTTT. Together with reference TRBV5-1 and TRBJ2-3, the CDR3 gives the full variable domain: KAGVTQTPRYLIKTRGQQVTLSCSPISGHRSVSWYQQTPGQGLQFLFEYFSETQRNKGNFPGRFSGRQFSNSRSEMNVSTLELGDSALYLCASSLWDREVDTQYFGPGTRLTVL.

This chain joins TRBV30 and TRBJ1-1, with a possible D match to TRBD1 (5 bases). V lost 0 bases and J 5 bases, leaving 10 bases between the germline ends. Germline loops: CDR1 GTSNPN, CDR2 SVGIG (reference sequence). The CDR3 loop spans 13 amino acids. Written as DNA, the CDR3 is TGTGCCTGGAGTGTAGGAGGGGCTACTGAAGCTTTCTTT. Residues: CAWSVGGATEAFF.

The rearrangement joins TRBV18 to TRBJ2-7, with TRBD2 as a possible D gene (6 bases). V gave up 3 bases and J gave up 0 bases, with 18 bases separating them. The CDR3 has 17 residues. Per the germline V gene, CDR1 is KGHSH and CDR2 is LQKENI. CDR3 loop: CASSPNLVGGTSYEQYF. The CDR3 DNA reads as TGTGCCAGCTCACCCAATTTAGTTGGCGGGACCTCCTACGAGCAGTACTTC.

The rearrangement uses TRBV7-6 and TRBJ2-3; tentatively, D is TRBD1 (6 bases). This CDR3 is built from 16 residues. V was cut by 1 base and J by 5 bases, with 16 bases left in between. CDR1 is SGHVS and CDR2 is FNYEAQ in the germline V gene. The CDR3 sequence: CASSLGSESRGDTQYF. The CDR3 bases are TGTGCCAGCAGCTTAGGATCGGAGTCCAGGGGAGATACGCAGTATTTT.

The rearrangement joins TRBV28 to TRBJ2-4; D unclear. V was cut by 6 bases and J by 0 bases, with 6 bases left in between. This CDR3 region has 13 residues. Germline loops: CDR1 MDHEN, CDR2 SYDVKM. The chain's CDR3 is CASSYEAKNIQYF. Written as DNA, the CDR3 is TGTGCCAGCAGCTATGAAGCCAAAAACATTCAGTACTTC.

The chain carries TRBV19 and TRBJ2-4, with 8 bases aligning to TRBD2. J was trimmed by 6 bases and V by 5 bases; bases with no gene match: 6. The CDR3 runs to 14 residues. The germline V gene encodes CDR1 LNHDA and CDR2 SQIVND (reference sequence). CDR3 residues: CASSYGRGGNIQYF. For the CDR3, the DNA is TGTGCCAGTAGTTACGGACGGGGGGGAAACATTCAGTACTTC.

This chain joins TRBV5-6 and TRBJ2-1; the match to TRBD2 covers 9 bases. The CDR3 sequence is 14 residues long. V was clipped by 6 bases and J by 0 bases; unmatched bases: 1. In germline, CDR1 is SGHDT, CDR2 YYEEEE. CDR3 DNA sequence: TGTGCCAGCATTAGCGGGAGCTCCTACAATGAGCAGTTCTTC. It specifies CASISGSSYNEQFF.

The rearrangement joins TRBV7-3 to TRBJ2-5, with D maybe TRBD2 (5 bases). The CDR3 has 13 amino acids. V was pared by 3 bases and J by 1 base, with 6 bases between. The germline V gene has CDR1 SGHTA and CDR2 FQGTGA. The CDR3 nucleotides are TGTGCCAGCAGCTTGCGGGTCCAAGAGACCCAGTACTTC. It codes for CASSLRVQETQYF. The full variable domain, completed using reference TRBV7-3 and TRBJ2-5, is GAGVSQTPSNKVTEKGKYVELRCDPISGHTALYWYRQSLGQGPEFLIYFQGTGAADDSGLPNDRFFAVRPEGSVSTLKIQRTERGDSAVYLCASSLRVQETQYFGPGTRLLVL.

This chain links TRBV6-4 with TRBJ1-5, with 8 bases identical to TRBD1. Trimming removed 0 bases from V and 3 bases from J; junction bases left unmatched: 19. The CDR3 consists of 21 residues. CDR1 and CDR2 (germline): MRHNA, SNTAGT. The CDR3 DNA sequence: TGTGCCAGCAGTGACTCAGAAAAGTTGACAGGGGACCCTCTATACAATCAGCCCCAGCATTTT. Protein: CASSDSEKLTGDPLYNQPQHF.

The chain joins TRBV18 to TRBJ2-6, with D perhaps TRBD1 (6 bases). V lost 0 bases, J lost 4 bases, and 13 bases lay in between. The CDR3 runs 17 residues. Germline CDR1 KGHSH, CDR2 LQKENI. The CDR3 reads CASSPPGGGVGANVLTF. The CDR3, as DNA: TGTGCCAGCTCACCACCGGGTGGGGGCGTGGGGGCCAACGTCCTGACTTTC.

The chain joins TRBV7-9 to TRBJ1-1; D is unresolved. This CDR3 is 13 amino acids long. Between the trimmed V and J ends, which lost 0 bases and 1 base, there was a span of 3 bases. Germline V gene sequence: CDR1 SEHNR, CDR2 FQNEAQ (reference sequence). The CDR3 DNA is TGTGCCAGCAGCTTAGCCAGGAACACTGAAGCTTTCTTT. It translates to CASSLARNTEAFF.

This clone was recorded only once. The chain joins TRBV5-1 to TRBJ2-7; TRBD2 matches 10 bases. V trimming: 2 bases; J trimming: 5 bases; junction bases outside the gene matches: 7. This CDR3 comprises 15 residues. The V gene's germline CDR1 is SGHRS and CDR2 YFSETQ. CDR3 in DNA: TGCGCCAGCAGCTTTTCTAGCGGGAGTTTCGACGAGCAGTACTTC. Amino acids: CASSFSSGSFDEQYF.

V usage is TRBV6-1 and J usage is TRBJ2-1; D might be TRBD1 (6 bases). The germline CDR1 and CDR2 sequences are MNHNS and SASEGT. The CDR3 runs to 16 residues. Trimming removed 4 bases at V and 2 bases at J, with 15 bases between. CDR3 protein: CASSGLQGFAYNEQFF. The CDR3 bases are TGTGCCAGCAGTGGCTTACAGGGATTTGCCTACAATGAGCAGTTCTTC.

The V and J genes are TRBV11-1 and TRBJ2-7; TRBD2 matches 8 bases. There are 15 residues in the CDR3. From germline, CDR1 is SGHAT and CDR2 FQDESV (reference sequence). The ends lost 1 base at V and 3 bases at J; junction bases unmatched: 5. Written as DNA, the CDR3 is TGTGCCAGCAGCTTAGTTTCGGGACTAGGCTACGAGCAGTACTTC. It codes for CASSLVSGLGYEQYF.

The rearrangement links TRBV6-5 to TRBJ1-3; D unresolved. The CDR3 has 11 amino acids. In germline, CDR1 is MNHEY, CDR2 SVGAGI. V lost 4 bases, J lost 8 bases, and 6 bases lay in between. The CDR3 nucleotides read TGTGCCAGCAGTTTAGGAGACACCATATATTTT. This encodes CASSLGDTIYF.

V is TRBV11-2 and J is TRBJ2-7; TRBD1 matches at 8 bases. V lost 3 bases to trimming and J lost 0 bases; unmatched junction nucleotides: 4. The CDR3 sequence is 15 residues long. Germline-derived CDR1 and CDR2 are SGHAT and FQNNGV. CDR3 amino acids: CASSLGTGRSYEQYF. CDR3 nucleotide sequence: TGTGCCAGCAGCTTGGGGACAGGTCGCTCCTACGAGCAGTACTTC.

The V and J genes are TRBV25-1 and TRBJ2-7; 9 bases agree with TRBD1. Germline V gene sequence: CDR1 MGHDK, CDR2 SYGVNS. V gave up 6 bases and J gave up 9 bases; unmatched junction bases: 15. CDR3 size: 15 residues. CDR3 loop: CASREAGTGKFAQYF. For the CDR3, the DNA is TGTGCCAGCAGGGAAGCCGGGACAGGGAAATTTGCGCAGTACTTC.

The rearrangement uses TRBV30 and TRBJ2-7, with D unclear. V was cut by 2 bases and J by 0 bases, with 5 bases left in between. The CDR3 spans 12 residues. CDR1 is GTSNPN, CDR2 SVGIG, per germline (reference sequence). CDR3 sequence reads: CAWSSSSYEQYF. CDR3 in DNA: TGTGCCTGGAGTTCTAGCTCCTACGAGCAGTACTTC.